This T cell receptor (beta chain) was documented in a study of blood T cell repertoires in COVID-19. Clones were read by immunoSEQ multiplex PCR, and TCRdb kept only the in-frame ones, dropping some. Of about 220,000 clones in the sample, 88% were seen once. The CDR3 spans 13 residues. The V gene lost 4 bases and the J gene lost 3 bases, with 9 bases spanning the gap. CDR1 SGHNT and CDR2 YYREEE come from the germline V gene (reference sequence). Sequencing was carried out using PBMCs or T cells enriched from blood (not recorded which). The sequence derives from a woman aged 50 to 60 with acute COVID-19. The chain joins TRBV5-4 to TRBJ2-3; tentatively, D is TRBD1 (6 bases). DNA for the CDR3: TGTGCCAGCAGCGAACAGGGAACAGATACGCAGTATTTT. Encoded protein: CASSEQGTDTQYF.